These 24 T cell receptor beta chains share one sample of origin, sequenced in a study of response to subunit inactivated influenza vaccine. TCRdb passed the RT-PCR reads through MiXCR, listing each CDR3 protein once. The sample lists hundreds of thousands of distinct CDR3 sequences, 25% seen once, with 1.5% to 2% in the top ten. The sample was CD4+ T cells sorted from PBMCs, taken more than 4 days after vaccination. These receptors were collected from a man between 45 and 60 years old who received an inactivated influenza vaccine.

The chain couples TRBV6-2 or TRBV6-3 to TRBJ2-3, with unresolved D. There are 15 residues in the CDR3. Trimming stripped 6 bases from V and 3 bases from J, with 16 bases between. The germline gives CDR1 MNHEY, CDR2 SVGEGT. DNA for the CDR3: TGTGCCAGCAGCAACCGGGCCCACGGAACAGATACGCAGTATTTT. Translated: CASSNRAHGTDTQYF.

This chain joins TRBV15 and TRBJ2-1; TRBD2 is a possible D gene (5 bases). Germline values: CDR1 LNHNV, CDR2 YYDKDF (reference sequence). Deletions cut 9 bases from V and 5 bases from J, with 20 bases between. The CDR3 runs 15 residues. In DNA form, the CDR3 reads TGTGCCACTGCCCCCGGCGGACTTGGGAACAATGAGCAGTTCTTC. It is translated as CATAPGGLGNNEQFF. Full variable domain (remainder filled in from reference TRBV15 and TRBJ2-1): DAMVIQNPRYQVTQFGKPVTLSCSQTLNHNVMYWYQQKSSQAPKLLFHYYDKDFNNEADTPDNFQSRRPNTSFCFLDIRSPGLGDTAMYLCATAPGGLGNNEQFFGPGTRLTVL.

The chain uses TRBV4-2 and TRBJ2-3, with 7 bases matching TRBD2. The CDR3 covers 14 residues. Per germline, CDR1 LGHNA and CDR2 YNFKEQ. V was pared by 1 base and J by 8 bases, with 6 bases of the junction left unmatched. Here the CDR3 reads CASSQGRAGVTQYF. CDR3 DNA sequence: TGTGCCAGCAGCCAAGGCCGGGCGGGAGTTACGCAGTATTTT.

The table lists this clonotype with a few counts. This sequence joins TRBV7-2 and TRBJ2-1, with 8 bases matching TRBD2. After removal of 0 bases from V and 4 bases from J, the junction contained 11 bases not matched to a gene. Germline V gives CDR1 SGHTA, CDR2 FQGNSA. There are 18 residues in the CDR3. The CDR3 sequence: CASSLAGPGGSSYNEQFF. The DNA for the CDR3 is TGTGCCAGCAGCTTAGCAGGGCCGGGGGGGAGCTCATACAATGAGCAGTTCTTC.

This chain links TRBV5-1 with TRBJ1-2, with D unclear. The CDR3 covers 14 residues. Germline CDR1 SGHRS, CDR2 YFSETQ. V gave up 0 bases and J gave up 5 bases, with 11 bases separating them. The CDR3 sequence: CASSLDLGSYGYTF. CDR3 nucleotides: TGCGCCAGCAGCTTGGATCTAGGGTCGTATGGCTACACCTTC.

The chain employs TRBV5-6 and TRBJ1-2; 8 positions agree with TRBD1. With 5 bases clipped from V and 0 bases from J, the junction kept 12 bases outside the gene matches. The length of the CDR3 is 17 residues. Germline-derived CDR1 and CDR2 are SGHDT and YYEEEE. DNA of the CDR3: TGTGCCAGCAGGCCTGGGGCTGGACAGGGCGCTAACTATGGCTACACCTTC. Translated, it gives CASRPGAGQGANYGYTF.

This CDR3 is CSARLGGPAYNEQFF. DNA for the CDR3: TGCAGTGCTAGATTAGGGGGTCCGGCCTACAATGAGCAGTTCTTC. V is TRBV20-1 and J is TRBJ2-1, with D maybe TRBD1 (6 bases). Trimming removed 2 bases at V and 2 bases at J, with 13 bases between. In germline, CDR1 is DFQATT, CDR2 SNEGSKA (reference sequence). The CDR3 contains 15 residues.

The chain is built from TRBV7-3 and TRBJ2-1; no clear D gene. Germline lookup yields CDR1 SGHTA and CDR2 FQGTGA. There are 13 residues in the CDR3. Between the trimmed V and J ends, which lost 0 bases and 7 bases, there was a span of 7 bases. CDR3 bases: TGTGCCAGCAGCTTAACGTTTGAGAATGAGCAGTTCTTC. This encodes CASSLTFENEQFF.

This clonotype was seen many times. The rearrangement joins TRBV25-1 to TRBJ2-2; TRBD1 is a possible D gene (5 bases). Germline V CDR1 and CDR2: MGHDK, SYGVNS. The CDR3 has 15 amino acids. The germline V and J ends were trimmed by 5 bases and 0 bases, with 10 bases remaining between them. The CDR3 reads CASSRWTPNTGELFF. The CDR3 region has the DNA TGTGCCAGCAGTCGGTGGACACCGAACACCGGGGAGCTGTTTTTT.

This chain joins TRBV7-8 and TRBJ2-7, with a tentative D call TRBD1 (5 bases). V lost 1 base and J 6 bases, leaving 16 bases between the germline ends. Germline lookup yields CDR1 SGHVS and CDR2 FQNEAQ. This CDR3 has 15 residues. This CDR3 is CASSLDQGFRGEQYF. CDR3 nucleotide sequence: TGTGCCAGCAGCTTAGATCAGGGATTCAGAGGCGAGCAGTACTTC.

The V call is TRBV5-5, the J call TRBJ1-1; perhaps TRBD1 as D (6 bases). Germline assignment: CDR1 SGHKS and CDR2 YYEKEE (reference sequence). The V end was cut by 4 bases, the J end by 1 base, with 14 bases between. There are 15 residues in the CDR3. CDR3 region: CASSPKDRKNTEAFF. The CDR3 DNA reads as TGTGCCAGCAGCCCTAAGGACAGAAAGAACACTGAAGCTTTCTTT.

The chain joins TRBV18 to TRBJ1-6; 7 bases are a match to TRBD1. V lost 6 bases, J lost 6 bases, and 5 bases stayed unmatched. Germline lookup yields CDR1 KGHSH and CDR2 LQKENI. CDR3 length equals 14 residues. CDR3 DNA: TGTGCCAGCTCCGGGGACAGCCCTAATTCACCCCTCCACTTT. This gives the protein CASSGDSPNSPLHF.

This clonotype has more than one count but fewer than ten. V is TRBV20-1 and J is TRBJ2-5; D not resolved. Trimming shortened V by 0 bases and J by 3 bases, and 29 bases separated the two germline ends. Germline assignment: CDR1 DFQATT and CDR2 SNEGSKA (reference sequence). The CDR3 extends over 20 amino acids. Here the CDR3 DNA reads TGCAGTGCTAGAGATATGGTGGTGGTCCCTCCTGTGCGGAACAAAGAGACCCAGTACTTC. Amino acids: CSARDMVVVPPVRNKETQYF.

This clonotype was counted between two and nine times. The genes are TRBV20-1 and TRBJ1-1; D may be TRBD1 (6 bases). This CDR3 has 14 amino acids. The V end was cut by 4 bases, the J end by 5 bases, with 17 bases between. Germline CDR1 is DFQATT and CDR2 is SNEGSKA (reference sequence). For the CDR3, the DNA is TGCAGTGCTATACCCTGGGGGGGCCGGACTGAAGCTTTCTTT. Its translation is CSAIPWGGRTEAFF.

The J gene is TRBJ1-6, the V gene TRBV6-2 or TRBV6-3; weak D call: TRBD1 (6 bases). This CDR3 region has 14 residues. CDR1 and CDR2 (germline): MNHEY, SVGEGT. V was clipped by 2 bases and J by 6 bases, with 8 bases between them. The CDR3, as DNA: TGTGCCAGCAGTTACGGACAGAGTAATTCACCCCTCCACTTT. Translated, it gives CASSYGQSNSPLHF.

The sample holds many counts of this clonotype. The chain carries TRBV7-2 and TRBJ2-5, with a tentative D call TRBD1 (6 bases). Germline V CDR1 and CDR2: SGHTA, FQGNSA. The CDR3 has 13 amino acids. V was pared by 3 bases and J by 5 bases, with 10 bases between. The CDR3 reads CASSLGAKETQYF. The CDR3, as DNA: TGTGCCAGCAGCTTGGGGGCGAAGGAGACCCAGTACTTC.

This chain connects TRBV24-1 to TRBJ2-3; D might be TRBD1 (5 bases). The CDR3 length is 15 residues. Trimming took off 7 bases at V and 1 base at J, with 14 bases between the two ends. Germline CDR1 KGHDR, CDR2 SFDVKD. In DNA, the CDR3 is TGTGCCACCAGCCCTTCCGCGACAGGCACAGATACGCAGTATTTT. This gives the protein CATSPSATGTDTQYF.

This clonotype was seen a handful of times. This chain joins TRBV5-5 and TRBJ2-3; 10 positions match TRBD2. Germline values: CDR1 SGHKS, CDR2 YYEKEE (reference sequence). V lost 4 bases, J lost 2 bases, and 7 bases stayed unmatched. The CDR3 loop spans 16 amino acids. This chain's CDR3 is CASSLLAGGLTDTQYF. CDR3 coding DNA: TGTGCCAGCAGCCTCTTAGCGGGGGGACTCACAGATACGCAGTATTTT.

This clonotype came up a few times. The chain combines TRBV7-2 with TRBJ2-1, with D perhaps assigned TRBD1 or TRBD2 (5 bases each). CDR1 SGHTA and CDR2 FQGNSA come from the germline V gene. The CDR3 sequence is 15 residues long. Deletions cut 5 bases from V and 3 bases from J, with 14 bases between. CDR3 sequence (DNA): TGTGCCAGCAGCACTTCTGGGGGATACTACAATGAGCAGTTCTTC. Protein: CASSTSGGYYNEQFF.

The chain uses TRBV27 and TRBJ1-1; possibly TRBD1 for D (5 bases). The CDR3 covers 14 residues. Trimming pared 5 bases from V and 3 bases from J, leaving 13 bases between. Germline values: CDR1 MNHEY, CDR2 SMNVEV (reference sequence). CDR3 DNA sequence: TGTGCCAGCAGTCCGACCGGGACGTACACTGAAGCTTTCTTT. Protein sequence: CASSPTGTYTEAFF.

This clonotype appeared a few times. V is TRBV29-1 and J is TRBJ2-7, with 8 bases fitting TRBD2. The CDR3 consists of 13 residues. Trimming removed 8 bases from V and 0 bases from J; junction bases left unmatched: 6. Looked up from germline, CDR1 is SQVTM and CDR2 is ANQGSEA. The CDR3 DNA reads as TGCAGCATAACCGGGACTAGCTCCTACGAGCAGTACTTC. It specifies CSITGTSSYEQYF.

This clonotype was seen ten or more times. This rearrangement joins TRBV20-1 to TRBJ2-1; 9 nucleotides line up with TRBD2. This CDR3 is 17 amino acids long. Germline CDR1 DFQATT, CDR2 SNEGSKA (reference sequence). Trimming took 5 bases from V and 4 from J; bases not matched to a gene: 15. CDR3 sequence: CSAGVTSFAGGYNEQFF. The DNA for the CDR3 is TGCAGTGCTGGGGTTACTTCTTTTGCGGGAGGGTACAATGAGCAGTTCTTC.

This clonotype was counted between two and nine times. The V call is TRBV28, the J call TRBJ2-2; 11 bases are a match to TRBD1. This CDR3 spans 15 amino acids. J was trimmed by 6 bases and V by 2 bases; bases with no gene match: 2. Germline CDR1 MDHEN, CDR2 SYDVKM. CDR3 protein: CASSLPGQGAGELFF. CDR3 DNA: TGTGCCAGCAGTTTACCGGGACAGGGGGCCGGGGAGCTGTTTTTT. Full variable domain (remainder filled in from reference TRBV28 and TRBJ2-2): DVKVTQSSRYLVKRTGEKVFLECVQDMDHENMFWYRQDPGLGLRLIYFSYDVKMKEKGDIPEGYSVSREKKERFSLILESASTNQTSMYLCASSLPGQGAGELFFGEGSRLTVL.

This rearrangement joins TRBV12-3 or TRBV12-4 to TRBJ2-7; 10 bases fit TRBD2. The CDR3 spans 17 residues. After removal of 4 bases from V and 0 bases from J, the junction contained 9 bases not matched to a gene. CDR3 in DNA: TGTGCCAGCAGTTCCCCTCTAGCGGGGGTTAGCTCCTACGAGCAGTACTTC. Amino acids: CASSSPLAGVSSYEQYF.